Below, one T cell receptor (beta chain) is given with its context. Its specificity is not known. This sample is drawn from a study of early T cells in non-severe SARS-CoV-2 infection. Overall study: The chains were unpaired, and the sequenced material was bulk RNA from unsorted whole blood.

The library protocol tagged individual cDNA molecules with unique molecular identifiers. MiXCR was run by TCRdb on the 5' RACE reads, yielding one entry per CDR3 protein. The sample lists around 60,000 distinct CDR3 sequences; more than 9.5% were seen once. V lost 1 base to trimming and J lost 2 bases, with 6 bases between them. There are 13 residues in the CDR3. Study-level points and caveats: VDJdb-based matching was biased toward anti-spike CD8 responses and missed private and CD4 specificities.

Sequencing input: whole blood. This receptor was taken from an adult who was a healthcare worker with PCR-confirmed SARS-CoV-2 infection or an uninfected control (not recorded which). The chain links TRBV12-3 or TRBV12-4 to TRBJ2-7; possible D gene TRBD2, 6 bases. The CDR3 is CASSLGLAYEQYF. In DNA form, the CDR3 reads TGTGCCAGCAGTTTAGGACTAGCCTACGAGCAGTACTTC.